The 10 T cell receptor beta chains below come from one sample, sequenced in a study of regulatory T cells in long-lasting Graves disease. Arm-PCR of CDR3 regions and iRepertoire HTBI primers were the basis on which TCR beta libraries were built. TCRdb reprocessed the multiplex PCR reads via MiXCR and lists one record per CDR3 protein. The data contain about 500,000 distinct CDR3 sequences, 12% of them seen just once; the ten biggest clones take up around 9.3%. Time point denoted: newly diagnosed GD, antithyroid drugs for less than 3 months. RNA extracted from PBMCs served as the sequencing template. These data also formed part of another study, on T cells in Graves' hyperthyroidism and ophthalmopathy.

The material sequenced was peripheral blood mononuclear cells (PBMCs), taken at new diagnosis, from a patient treated with antithyroid drugs. These receptors originate from a woman aged 25 to 39 with Graves disease.

This clonotype appeared many times. V is TRBV19 and J is TRBJ1-6; 9 positions agree with TRBD1. The trim removed 5 bases at V and 11 bases at J, leaving 10 bases unmatched. This CDR3 contains 15 residues. Germline V gene lookup returns CDR1 LNHDA and CDR2 SQIVND (reference sequence). The CDR3 loop is CASSAAGQGFAPLHF. Here the CDR3 DNA reads TGTGCCAGTAGTGCCGCCGGACAGGGGTTCGCACCCCTCCACTTT.

This clonotype came up a few times. The rearrangement uses TRBV20-1 and TRBJ2-1; D unclear. The CDR3 is 12 amino acids. V lost 6 bases, J lost 8 bases, and 14 bases lay in between. Per the germline V gene, CDR1 is DFQATT and CDR2 is SNEGSKA (reference sequence). CDR3 DNA: TGCAGTGCCGCTACTGGTGGGGATGAGCAGTTCTTC. Translating gives CSAATGGDEQFF.

This clonotype has a count of ten or more. The chain carries TRBV2 and TRBJ2-3; D is ambiguous. In germline, CDR1 is SNHLY, CDR2 FYNNEI. The CDR3 runs 12 residues. V gave up 1 base and J gave up 6 bases, with 5 bases separating them. The CDR3 reads CASSEGWDTQYF. The CDR3, as DNA: TGTGCCAGCAGTGAAGGGTGGGATACGCAGTATTTT.

This clonotype was found many times. The gene calls are TRBV19 and TRBJ2-1; 11 bases fit TRBD2. V trimming: 5 bases; J trimming: 3 bases; junction bases outside the gene matches: 6. The CDR3 has 16 residues. Germline V lookup: CDR1 LNHDA, CDR2 SQIVND (reference sequence). The CDR3 loop is CASSVTSGSVYNEQFF. The CDR3, as DNA: TGTGCCAGTAGTGTCACTAGCGGGAGTGTCTACAATGAGCAGTTCTTC.

This clonotype was picked up a small number of times. The chain links TRBV4-1 to TRBJ2-5; a possible D gene is TRBD2 (5 bases). Looked up from germline, CDR1 is MGHRA and CDR2 is YSYEKL. The CDR3 spans 13 residues. V was trimmed by 4 bases and J by 7 bases, leaving 13 bases between them. The CDR3 nucleotides read TGCGCCAGCAGCCCCGCCGGGGATGGGACCCAGTACTTC. This gives the protein CASSPAGDGTQYF.

As concerns this clonotype: A much larger clone differs by one base, so this may be a read error. The chain links TRBV5-1 to TRBJ2-5; TRBD2 matches at 13 bases. Germline V lookup: CDR1 SGHRS, CDR2 YFSETQ. CDR3 length: 13 amino acids. The CDR3 DNA sequence: TGCGCCAGCCGGACTAGCGGGAGTGAGACCCAGTGCTTC. This translates into CASRTSGSETQCF.

This clonotype was recorded many times. The rearrangement joins TRBV5-1 to TRBJ2-7; weak D call: TRBD1 (5 bases). The germline gives CDR1 SGHRS, CDR2 YFSETQ. The V and J ends lost 0 bases and 7 bases respectively, with 14 bases between them. This CDR3 has 14 residues. CDR3 region: CASSLVRQGGEQYF. CDR3 nucleotides: TGCGCCAGCAGCTTGGTCCGTCAGGGTGGGGAGCAGTACTTC.

The chain carries TRBV10-1 and TRBJ2-3; 8 bases map to TRBD2. CDR1 is WNHNN and CDR2 is SYGVQD in the germline V gene (reference sequence). With 3 bases clipped from V and 6 bases from J, the junction kept 8 bases outside the gene matches. The CDR3 runs to 15 residues. This CDR3 reads CASSEIAGPEDTQYF. As DNA, the CDR3 is TGCGCCAGCAGTGAAATAGCGGGGCCCGAGGATACGCAGTATTTT.

V gene TRBV7-9 combines with J gene TRBJ2-2; 12 bases are a match to TRBD2. This CDR3 is built from 18 residues. Germline CDR1 and CDR2: SEHNR and FQNEAQ (reference sequence). With 4 bases clipped from V and 5 bases from J, the junction kept 11 bases outside the gene matches. CDR3 sequence (DNA): TGTGCCAGCAGCTCCCCCCTGACTAGCGGGAGCGGGACCGGGGAGCTGTTTTTT. It encodes CASSSPLTSGSGTGELFF.

This clonotype was seen repeatedly, ten times or more. The rearrangement joins TRBV30 to TRBJ2-5; TRBD1 might be the D (5 bases). Germline V CDR1 and CDR2: GTSNPN, SVGIG (reference sequence). The CDR3 consists of 14 residues. Trimming took 3 bases from V and 5 from J, leaving 16 bases between them. The CDR3 here is CAWSRNQGPETQYF. The CDR3 nucleotides read TGTGCCTGGAGCCGAAACCAGGGTCCCGAGACCCAGTACTTC.